There are a few counts of the clone carrying this T cell receptor beta chain. This sample stems from a study of identical twins. Via MiXCR, TCRdb re-called the 5' RACE reads, giving one row per CDR3 protein. The repertoire consists of approximately 680,000 distinct CDR3 sequences, with just over 7% occurring once and the leading ten covering around 1.6%. Trimming took off 7 bases at V and 8 bases at J, with 10 bases between the two ends. From germline, CDR1 is MNHEY and CDR2 SVGAGI. The CDR3 has 11 amino acids. The same sample was also studied in work on yellow fever vaccine responses in identical twins.

The chain joins TRBV6-5 to TRBJ2-3; D is unclear. The sequencing input was PBMCs. The sequence derives from a woman aged 18-29 years in good health. In nucleotides, the CDR3 is TGTGCCAGCACAAAGAAGGGTACGCAGTATTTT. Amino acids: CASTKKGTQYF.